One T cell receptor beta chain is described in this entry. There is no known antigen for this receptor. Qualities for individual bases were not recorded, and no much larger clone is one base off. Using the deep immunoSEQ assay, multiplex PCR amplified TCR CDR3 regions from genomic DNA. Extracted genomic DNA from each cell subset was distributed evenly across all wells of several immunoSEQ 96-well plates, and each plate was treated as a replicate. For sorted subsets, around 0.2 ug genomic DNA, equal to tens of thousands of T cell genomes, was loaded into each replicate PCR. Purified libraries were quantified with a Qubit 3.0 fluorometer, sized on a Bioanalyzer 2100, and re-quantified with the KAPA Library Quantification kit. Every immunoSEQ 96-well plate was sequenced on a separate single-read 150-cycle Illumina NextSeq 550 flow cell. Processing in the source paper ran as follows. Because the immunoSEQ output held only junctional sequences and lacked quality scores, the filtering could not match the filtering applied to full-length reads. To assign V/J genes and CDR3, sequences were annotated using PyIR, a Python wrapper for IgBLAST v1.9, with IMGT germline references. Any read was removed if the V/J assignment was weak (E-value above 1e-6), the CDR3 was missing, or the read contained stop codons, out-of-frame junctions, or ambiguous translated residues. V3J clonotypes were defined as sequences sharing an identical inferred V gene, J gene, and CDR3 amino acid sequence. To compute the percentage overlap between repertoires, the number of shared unique clonotypes was divided by the size of the smaller repertoire. Three approaches were used to assess repertoire richness: RTK rarefaction, the Chao1 estimator, and Recon v2.1 estimates of unobserved clonotypes. Generation probabilities for all TCRbeta clonotypes obtained by the gDNA method from a handful of donors were computed using OLGA. TCRdb holds this immuneACCESS table with in-frame rearrangements only. Some clones are missing; in checked studies, unresolved V genes explain under half, and the rest has no known cause. D and trimming come from the DNA, and the V and J calls and clone size come from that table. Within this sample are around 940,000 clones, with 76% of them counted one time only. The ten largest clones take up 1.5% of the sample.

This specimen comes from a study of shared clonotypes between healthy human individuals (dated by TCRdb to the early 2020s). Background on the whole study: The cohort comprised a couple of women and a few men aged 18 to 49 years. Per donor, three plates each were used for CD4 naive and CD4 memory, two for CD8 naive, and one for CD8 memory. Blood TCR repertoires of roughly 5 healthy adults were deeply sequenced to estimate repertoire size and the extent of clonotype sharing between individuals. Libraries were prepared and TCR repertoires were sequenced by different laboratories using diverse techniques, in order to increase sequencing depth and limit assay-specific biases. Per donor, leukapheresis produced somewhere between about 0.94 and 9.5 billion PBMCs.

The CDR3 numbers 15 residues from cysteine through phenylalanine. CDR3 DNA only is kept here, 45 bases in frame from base 1. Taken from the germline V gene, the CDR1 and CDR2 loops are SGHAT and FQNNGV. The germline V end is reduced by 5 bases and the J end by 0 bases; junction bases left unmatched: 7. What the authors observed across the whole study: Sampling was restricted to blood, and TCR repertoires in tissues likely differ from the TCR repertoires found in blood. Estimated clonotype richness was generally larger for naive than for memory subsets. Because the study included a small number of donors, the genetic and exposure-history diversity represented was limited. Pairwise subsampling indicated that sequencing depth was expected to affect the degree of clonotype sharing among donors. Compared with non-shared clonotypes, clonotypes shared by all four sorted-subset donors had higher generation probabilities. Even with the large sequencing depth, rarefaction of the sorted-subset datasets indicated that sequencing was incomplete. Across a handful of donors, about 5.2% of naive CD4, roughly 3.4% of naive CD8, under 2.5% of memory CD4, and under 0.45% of memory CD8 clonotypes were shared.

Donors were healthy HIV-negative adults with no recently reported acute infections or vaccinations. All donors were Caucasian adults living in Nashville, Tennessee, USA. Magnetic negative selection was used to enrich CD4+ T cells, after which naive cells were positively selected on CD45RA and the negative fraction became the memory subset. Blood was obtained by leukapheresis, after which PBMCs were separated by Ficoll-Histopaque density gradient centrifugation and cryopreserved in liquid nitrogen vapor phase. Purity and quantity of every magnetically sorted T cell population were checked by analytical flow cytometry. Genomic DNA was isolated from each sorted fraction and quantified by UV absorbance on a Nanodrop 2000c.

The sample was memory CD4+ T cells sorted from blood. In the paper's terms, the cell subset or site label means: CD45RA-negative fraction. The chain is assembled from TRBV11-2 and TRBJ2-7, and TRBD1 matches 7 of the central bases. The sequence derives from a man younger than 30 in good health. The CDR3 loop reads CASSRDSLSSYEQYF. At the DNA level, the sequence is TGTGCCAGCAGCCGGGACAGTCTGAGCTCCTACGAGCAGTACTTC.